The entry below gives a single T cell receptor (beta chain) sequence along with its context. Antigen: not known. Trimming pared 6 bases from V and 8 bases from J, leaving 13 bases between. This CDR3 region has 13 residues. Germline CDR1 and CDR2: ENHRY and SYGVKD. This sample was included in a study of STAT5B mutations in CD4+ large granular lymphocyte leukemia. Sequencing was at survey level. Clones were sequenced by immunoSEQ multiplex PCR, and TCRdb holds only the in-frame ones, with some missing. This sample has about 25,000 clones; 80% to 85% occur once, and the top ten carry 0.33%. Study outcomes and limitations: Without putative leukemic clones, patient CD4-sorted repertoires remained more clonal than healthy CD4+ repertoires.

The source of this sequence is a human donor in good health. The source material was CD4+ T cells from blood buffy coats. The rearrangement uses TRBV10-3 and TRBJ1-4, with D possibly matching TRBD1 (5 bases). The CDR3 protein is CAISRAGGEKLFF. In DNA form, the CDR3 reads TGTGCCATCAGCCGGGCCGGGGGAGAAAAACTGTTTTTT.